A single sample is the source of the 16 T cell receptor beta chains below, sequenced in a study of beta chain features in type 1 diabetes listed by TCRdb under 2018. Library preparation was by the immunoSEQ multiplex PCR assay. The entire isolated RNA was reverse transcribed using the High Capacity cDNA Reverse Transcription Kit, and thus expressed TCRB transcripts were sequenced. TCRdb holds this immuneACCESS table with in-frame rearrangements only. Some clones are missing; in checked studies, unresolved V genes explain under half, and the rest has no known cause. The sample table shows fewer than 500,000 clones, and around 13% are seen once. The ten biggest clones cover about 0.04% of the sample. What was sequenced was naive CD4+ T cells from blood. What this sample's cell subset or site label stands for: true naive CD4+ T cells. The receptors come from a young man in good health.

This clone was seen a few times. V gene TRBV4-3 combines with J gene TRBJ2-7; the D gene is possibly TRBD1 (6 bases). This CDR3 is 15 amino acids long. Looked up from germline, CDR1 is LGHNA and CDR2 is YSLEER. Trimming took 4 bases from V and 7 from J, leaving 20 bases between them. The CDR3 DNA sequence: TGCGCCAGCAGCCGCACCCACTCTTTAACAGGGGAGCAGTACTTC. Its translation is CASSRTHSLTGEQYF.

The chain uses TRBV4-1 and TRBJ1-2, with a possible D match to TRBD1 (5 bases). V dropped 1 base and J dropped 6 bases, with 21 bases sitting between them. CDR3 length equals 17 residues. Per the germline V gene, CDR1 is MGHRA and CDR2 is YSYEKL. DNA for the CDR3: TGCGCCAGCAGCCAAGTTCGTGCAGGGAAACTCAGCGATGGCTACACCTTC. It encodes CASSQVRAGKLSDGYTF.

The chain recombines TRBV29-1 with TRBJ1-1; D not resolved. The ends were cut back, 3 bases at V and 1 base at J, with 9 bases in the middle. The germline V gene encodes CDR1 SQVTM and CDR2 ANQGSEA. CDR3 size: 13 residues. CDR3 bases: TGCAGCGTTGATCTCTCAGGGAACACTGAAGCTTTCTTT. Translated: CSVDLSGNTEAFF. Complete variable domain (other parts from reference TRBV29-1 and TRBJ1-1): SAVISQKPSRDICQRGTSLTIQCQVDSQVTMMFWYRQQPGQSLTLIATANQGSEATYESGFVIDKFPISRPNLTFSTLTVSNMSPEDSSIYLCSVDLSGNTEAFFGQGTRLTVV.

The chain has TRBV9 and TRBJ2-1; the D gene is possibly TRBD2 (6 bases). CDR1 is SGDLS and CDR2 is YYNGEE in the germline V gene. The V end lost 4 bases, the J end lost 0 bases, and 14 bases lay between the germline ends. The CDR3 sequence is 16 residues long. As DNA, the CDR3 is TGTGCCAGCAGCATCCACCGGGACTTCTCCTACAATGAGCAGTTCTTC. Its translation is CASSIHRDFSYNEQFF. The variable domain in full, completed from reference TRBV9 and TRBJ2-1, reads DSGVTQTPKHLITATGQRVTLRCSPRSGDLSVYWYQQSLDQGLQFLIQYYNGEERAKGNILERFSAQQFPDLHSELNLSSLELGDSALYFCASSIHRDFSYNEQFFGPGTRLTVL.

The CDR3 DNA reads as TGTGCCAGCCCCAGTCTAGCGGGAGGAGAGACCCAGTACTTC. The encoded protein is CASPSLAGGETQYF. The chain uses TRBV28 and TRBJ2-5; 11 bases are shared with TRBD2. Per the germline V gene, CDR1 is MDHEN and CDR2 is SYDVKM. The CDR3 spans 14 residues. With V trimmed by 8 bases and J by 4 bases, 6 bases remained unmatched.

This clone has more than one count but fewer than ten. The chain links TRBV18 to TRBJ1-4; D ambiguous. Germline values: CDR1 KGHSH, CDR2 LQKENI. Trimming cost V 5 bases and J 0 bases, with 4 bases left between them. This CDR3 contains 13 residues. The CDR3 DNA reads TGTGCCAGCTCAACCACAACTAATGAAAAACTGTTTTTT. The encoded protein is CASSTTTNEKLFF.

V gene TRBV7-2 combines with J gene TRBJ2-1; D ambiguous. V dropped 5 bases and J dropped 0 bases, with 17 bases sitting between them. The CDR3 consists of 17 residues. Germline V gene sequence: CDR1 SGHTA, CDR2 FQGNSA. Here the CDR3 DNA reads TGTGCCAGCAGCCCGCTTTCCCGGGTTAGCTCCTACAATGAGCAGTTCTTC. Its protein is CASSPLSRVSSYNEQFF.

This clone was seen a few times. The gene calls are TRBV6-5 and TRBJ2-7; 13 positions agree with TRBD2. Germline V gives CDR1 MNHEY, CDR2 SVGAGI. The CDR3 covers 14 residues. Trimming removed 8 bases from V and 5 bases from J; junction bases left unmatched: 6. The CDR3 DNA reads as TGTGCCAGCCGAAGACTAGCGGGAGGCCACGAGCAGTACGTC. Residues: CASRRLAGGHEQYV.

This clone was observed a few times. The gene calls are TRBV12-5 and TRBJ2-5; D is possibly TRBD1 (6 bases). The germline CDR1 and CDR2 sequences are LGHNT and FRNRAP. The CDR3 totals 15 residues. V lost 6 bases and J 0 bases, leaving 14 bases between the germline ends. The CDR3 loop reads CASGRGTWYQETQYF. The CDR3 nucleotides are TGTGCTAGTGGCAGAGGGACATGGTACCAAGAGACCCAGTACTTC. Full variable domain (remainder filled in from reference TRBV12-5 and TRBJ2-5): DARVTQTPRHKVTEMGQEVTMRCQPILGHNTVFWYRQTMMQGLELLAYFRNRAPLDDSGMPKDRFSAEMPDATLATLKIQPSEPRDSAVYFCASGRGTWYQETQYFGPGTRLLVL.

V usage is TRBV7-2 and J usage is TRBJ2-1; maybe TRBD2 (7 bases). Germline assignment: CDR1 SGHTA and CDR2 FQGNSA. V lost 2 bases and J 2 bases, leaving 10 bases between the germline ends. The CDR3 consists of 15 residues. CDR3 bases: TGTGCCAGCAGCTTATGGGGGGGCACCTACAATGAGCAGTTCTTC. Protein product: CASSLWGGTYNEQFF.

The J gene is TRBJ2-3, the V gene TRBV7-2; 12 positions match TRBD2. The CDR3 runs to 15 residues. The V and J ends lost 6 bases and 4 bases, in that order; junction bases with no gene match: 5. Germline V gives CDR1 SGHTA, CDR2 FQGNSA. CDR3 nucleotide sequence: TGTGCCAGCAGGGGGGGACTAGCGGGCCCAGATACGCAGTATTTT. As protein: CASRGGLAGPDTQYF.

A word on this clone: Other DNA sequences in the sample encode the same CDR3. J is TRBJ2-5 and V is TRBV5-1, with D maybe TRBD2 (6 bases). This CDR3 has 14 residues. The V and J ends lost 2 bases and 3 bases respectively, with 11 bases between them. CDR1 and CDR2 from the germline V gene are SGHRS and YFSETQ. CDR3 loop: CASSLSGGKETQYF. In nucleotides, the CDR3 is TGCGCCAGCAGCTTATCGGGCGGGAAAGAGACCCAGTACTTC.

This clone was observed a handful of times. The V gene is TRBV4-2, the J gene TRBJ2-5; possible D gene TRBD2, 6 bases. Trimming shortened V by 3 bases and J by 5 bases, and 22 bases separated the two germline ends. The CDR3 totals 17 residues. The germline gives CDR1 LGHNA, CDR2 YNFKEQ. The CDR3 loop reads CASSHPLMERAVETQYF. The CDR3 nucleotides are TGTGCCAGCAGCCATCCCCTGATGGAGCGGGCGGTGGAGACCCAGTACTTC.

J is TRBJ2-2 and V is TRBV5-6; tentative D call: TRBD2 (6 bases). The germline V gene has CDR1 SGHDT and CDR2 YYEEEE. This CDR3 contains 16 residues. The V gene lost 0 bases and the J gene lost 3 bases, with 12 bases spanning the gap. The CDR3 loop reads CASSLAVSGYTGELFF. DNA for the CDR3: TGTGCCAGCAGCTTGGCCGTTAGCGGATACACCGGGGAGCTGTTTTTT.

The V call is TRBV5-1, the J call TRBJ2-7; D is perhaps TRBD1 (7 bases). The germline V gene has CDR1 SGHRS and CDR2 YFSETQ. With 4 bases removed from V and 1 base from J, the gap between germline ends came to 15 bases. The CDR3 is made up of 15 amino acids. The CDR3 DNA reads TGCGCCAGCAGCCAAGTGGCGGGACAGTCCTACGAGCAGTACTTC. This gives the protein CASSQVAGQSYEQYF.

V and J are TRBV29-1 and TRBJ1-1, with D tentatively TRBD1 (6 bases). The germline gives CDR1 SQVTM, CDR2 ANQGSEA. The CDR3 has 14 residues. Trimming shortened V by 5 bases and J by 1 base, and 14 bases separated the two germline ends. As DNA, the CDR3 is TGCAGCGTTAAGTGGGGCAGGGGGAACACTGAAGCTTTCTTT. It codes for CSVKWGRGNTEAFF.